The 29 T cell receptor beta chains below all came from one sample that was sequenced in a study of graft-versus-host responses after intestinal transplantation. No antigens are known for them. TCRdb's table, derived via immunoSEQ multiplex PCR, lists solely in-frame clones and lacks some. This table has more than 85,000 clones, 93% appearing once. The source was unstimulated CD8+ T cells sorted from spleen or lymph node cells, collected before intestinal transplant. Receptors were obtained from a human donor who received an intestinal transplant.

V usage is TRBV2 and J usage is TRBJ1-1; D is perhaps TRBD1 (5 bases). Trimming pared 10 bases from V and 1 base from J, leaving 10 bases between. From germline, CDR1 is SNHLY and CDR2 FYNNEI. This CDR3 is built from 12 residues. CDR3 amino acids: CAKMGENTEAFF. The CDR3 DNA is TGTGCCAAGATGGGGGAGAACACTGAAGCTTTCTTT. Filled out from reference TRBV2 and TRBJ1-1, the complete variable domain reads EPEVTQTPSHQVTQMGQEVILRCVPISNHLYFYWYRQILGQKVEFLVSFYNNEISEKSEIFDDQFSVERPDGSNFTLKIRSTKLEDSAMYFCAKMGENTEAFFGQGTRLTVV.

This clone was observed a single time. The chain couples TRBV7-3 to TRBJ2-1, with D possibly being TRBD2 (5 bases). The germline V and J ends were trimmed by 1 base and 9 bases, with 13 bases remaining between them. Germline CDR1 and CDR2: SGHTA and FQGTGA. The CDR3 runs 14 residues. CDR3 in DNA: TGTGCCAGCAGCTTAAACCCCACTAGAAGTGAGCAGTTCTTC. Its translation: CASSLNPTRSEQFF.

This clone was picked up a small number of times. CDR3 bases: TGTGCCAGCAGCTTGGCCAACGGTGGCTACACCTTC. Protein sequence: CASSLANGGYTF. The chain uses TRBV5-4 and TRBJ1-2; D not certain. V dropped 0 bases and J dropped 7 bases, with 7 bases sitting between them. Germline lookup yields CDR1 SGHNT and CDR2 YYREEE (reference sequence). CDR3 size: 12 residues.

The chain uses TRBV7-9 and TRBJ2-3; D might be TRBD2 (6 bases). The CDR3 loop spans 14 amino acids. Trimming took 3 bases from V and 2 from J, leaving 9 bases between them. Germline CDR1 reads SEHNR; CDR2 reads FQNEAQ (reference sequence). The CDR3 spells CASSFEDYTDTQYF. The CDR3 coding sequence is TGTGCCAGCAGCTTTGAGGACTACACAGATACGCAGTATTTT.

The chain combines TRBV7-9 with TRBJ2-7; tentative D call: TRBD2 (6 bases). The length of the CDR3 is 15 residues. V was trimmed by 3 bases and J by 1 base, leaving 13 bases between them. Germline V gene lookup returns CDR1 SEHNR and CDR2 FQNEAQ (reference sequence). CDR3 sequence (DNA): TGTGCCAGCAGCTTGGCAACGGGACTTTCCTACGAGCAGTACTTC. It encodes CASSLATGLSYEQYF.

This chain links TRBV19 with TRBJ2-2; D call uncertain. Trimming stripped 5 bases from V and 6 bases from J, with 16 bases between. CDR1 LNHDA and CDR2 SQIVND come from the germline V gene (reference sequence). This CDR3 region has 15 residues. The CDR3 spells CASSVAGWVSGELFF. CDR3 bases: TGTGCCAGTAGTGTGGCAGGCTGGGTTTCCGGGGAGCTGTTTTTT.

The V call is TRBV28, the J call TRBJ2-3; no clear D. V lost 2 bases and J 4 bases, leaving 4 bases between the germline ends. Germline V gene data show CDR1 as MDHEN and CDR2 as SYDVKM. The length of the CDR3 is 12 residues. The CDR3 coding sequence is TGTGCCAGCAGTTTAGGGTCAGATACGCAGTATTTT. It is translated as CASSLGSDTQYF.

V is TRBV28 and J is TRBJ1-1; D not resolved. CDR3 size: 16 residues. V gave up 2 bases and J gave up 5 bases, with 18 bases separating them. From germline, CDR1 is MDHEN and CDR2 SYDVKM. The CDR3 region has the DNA TGTGCCAGCAGTTTAATCTATGAGTTTTGGAGTACTGAAGCTTTCTTT. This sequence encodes CASSLIYEFWSTEAFF.

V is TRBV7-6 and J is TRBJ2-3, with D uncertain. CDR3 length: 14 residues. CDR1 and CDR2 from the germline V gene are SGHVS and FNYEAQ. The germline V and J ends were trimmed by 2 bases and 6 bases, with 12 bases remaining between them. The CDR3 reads CASSLLGPRDTQYF. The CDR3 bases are TGTGCCAGCAGCTTACTAGGTCCGCGGGATACGCAGTATTTT.

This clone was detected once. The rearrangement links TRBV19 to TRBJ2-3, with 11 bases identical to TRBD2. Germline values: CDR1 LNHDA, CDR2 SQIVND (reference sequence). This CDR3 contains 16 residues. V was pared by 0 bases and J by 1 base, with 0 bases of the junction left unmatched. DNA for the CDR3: TGTGCCAGTAGTATAGAACTAGCGGGAGGCACAGATACGCAGTATTTT. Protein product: CASSIELAGGTDTQYF. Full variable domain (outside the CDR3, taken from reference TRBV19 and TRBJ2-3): DGGITQSPKYLFRKEGQNVTLSCEQNLNHDAMYWYRQDPGQGLRLIYYSQIVNDFQKGDIAEGYSVSREKKESFPLTVTSAQKNPTAFYLCASSIELAGGTDTQYFGPGTRLTVL.

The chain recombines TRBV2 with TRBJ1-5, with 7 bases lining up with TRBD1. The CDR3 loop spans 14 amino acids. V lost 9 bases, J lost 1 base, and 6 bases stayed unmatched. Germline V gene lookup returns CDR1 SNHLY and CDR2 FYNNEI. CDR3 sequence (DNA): TGTGCCAGTCGGGACAGCCCCAGCAATCAGCCCCAGCATTTT. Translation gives CASRDSPSNQPQHF.

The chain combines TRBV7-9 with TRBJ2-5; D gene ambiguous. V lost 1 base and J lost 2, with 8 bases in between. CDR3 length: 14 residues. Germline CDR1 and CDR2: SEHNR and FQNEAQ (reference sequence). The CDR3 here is CASSLVLRQETQYF. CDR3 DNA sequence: TGTGCCAGCAGCTTAGTCCTACGGCAAGAGACCCAGTACTTC. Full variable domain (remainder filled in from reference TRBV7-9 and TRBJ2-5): DTGVSQNPRHKITKRGQNVTFRCDPISEHNRLYWYRQTLGQGPEFLTYFQNEAQLEKSRLLSDRFSAERPKGSFSTLEIQRTEQGDSAMYLCASSLVLRQETQYFGPGTRLLVL.

The CDR3 DNA reads as TGTGCCTGGACGGACGGGAGGGCCCTCGAGCAGTACTTC. Translation gives CAWTDGRALEQYF. The rearrangement joins TRBV30 to TRBJ2-7, with 8 bases lining up with TRBD2. Germline V gene sequence: CDR1 GTSNPN, CDR2 SVGIG (reference sequence). V shed 4 bases, J shed 6 bases, and the junction held 8 bases outside the gene matches. This CDR3 comprises 13 residues.

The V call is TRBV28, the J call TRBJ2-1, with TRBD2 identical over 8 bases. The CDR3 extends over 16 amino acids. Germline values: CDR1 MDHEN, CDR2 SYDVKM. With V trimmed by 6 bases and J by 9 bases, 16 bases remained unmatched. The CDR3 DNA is TGTGCCAGCAGCTTGTTAGCGGGAAAAGACAGCGGTGAGCAGTTCTTC. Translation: CASSLLAGKDSGEQFF. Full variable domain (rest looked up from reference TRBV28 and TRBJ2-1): DVKVTQSSRYLVKRTGEKVFLECVQDMDHENMFWYRQDPGLGLRLIYFSYDVKMKEKGDIPEGYSVSREKKERFSLILESASTNQTSMYLCASSLLAGKDSGEQFFGPGTRLTVL.

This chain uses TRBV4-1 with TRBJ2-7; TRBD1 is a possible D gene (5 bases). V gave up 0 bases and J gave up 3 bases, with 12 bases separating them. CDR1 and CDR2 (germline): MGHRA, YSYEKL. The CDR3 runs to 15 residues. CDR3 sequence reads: CASSQEIAGLYEQYF. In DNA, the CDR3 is TGCGCCAGCAGCCAAGAAATAGCAGGGCTCTACGAGCAGTACTTC.

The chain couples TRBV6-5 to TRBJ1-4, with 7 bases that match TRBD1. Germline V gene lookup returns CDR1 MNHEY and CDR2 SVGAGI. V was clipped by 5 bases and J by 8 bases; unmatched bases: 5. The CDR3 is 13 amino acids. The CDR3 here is CASSAGGGEKLFF. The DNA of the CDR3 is TGTGCCAGCAGTGCAGGGGGAGGGGAAAAACTGTTTTTT.

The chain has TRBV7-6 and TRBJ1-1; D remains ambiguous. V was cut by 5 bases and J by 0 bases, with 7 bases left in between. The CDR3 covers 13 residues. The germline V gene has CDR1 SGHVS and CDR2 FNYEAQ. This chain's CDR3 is CASSGGMNTEAFF. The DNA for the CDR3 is TGTGCCAGCAGCGGCGGTATGAACACTGAAGCTTTCTTT.

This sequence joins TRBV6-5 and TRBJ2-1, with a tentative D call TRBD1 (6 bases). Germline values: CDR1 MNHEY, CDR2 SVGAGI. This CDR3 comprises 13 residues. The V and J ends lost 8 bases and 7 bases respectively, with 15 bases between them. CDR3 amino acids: CASGQGLGNEQFF. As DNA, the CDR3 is TGTGCCAGCGGGCAGGGGCTAGGGAATGAGCAGTTCTTC.

CDR3 amino acids: CASSLAGESSYEQYF. In DNA, the CDR3 is TGTGCCAGCAGCCTAGCTGGGGAATCCTCCTACGAGCAGTACTTC. The chain combines TRBV9 with TRBJ2-7, with TRBD2 as a possible D gene (5 bases). The CDR3 totals 15 residues. Germline V gene sequence: CDR1 SGDLS, CDR2 YYNGEE. Trimming removed 4 bases from V and 0 bases from J, with 14 bases in between.

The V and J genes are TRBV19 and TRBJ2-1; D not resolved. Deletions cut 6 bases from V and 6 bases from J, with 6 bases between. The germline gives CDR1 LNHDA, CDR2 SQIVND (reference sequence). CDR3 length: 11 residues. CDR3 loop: CASRVSNEQFF. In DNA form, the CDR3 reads TGTGCCAGTAGAGTGAGCAATGAGCAGTTCTTC.

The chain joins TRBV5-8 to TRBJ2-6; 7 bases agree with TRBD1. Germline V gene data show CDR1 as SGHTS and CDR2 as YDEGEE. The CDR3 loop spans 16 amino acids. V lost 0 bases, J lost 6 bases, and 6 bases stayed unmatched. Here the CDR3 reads CASSLVRQGEANVLTF. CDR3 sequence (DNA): TGTGCCAGCAGCTTGGTTCGCCAGGGGGAGGCCAACGTCCTGACTTTC.

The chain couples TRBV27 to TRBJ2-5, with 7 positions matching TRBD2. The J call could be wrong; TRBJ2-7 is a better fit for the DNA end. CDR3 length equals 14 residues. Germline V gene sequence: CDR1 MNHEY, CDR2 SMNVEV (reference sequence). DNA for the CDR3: TGTGCCAGCAGTTCCTTGGGAGGGTTCTACGAGCAGTACTTC. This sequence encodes CASSSLGGFYEQYF.

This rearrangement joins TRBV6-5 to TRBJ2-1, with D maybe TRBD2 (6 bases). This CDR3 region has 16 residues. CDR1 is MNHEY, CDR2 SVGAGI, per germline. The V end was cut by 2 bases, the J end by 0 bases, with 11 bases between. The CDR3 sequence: CASSYRRGSSYNEQFF. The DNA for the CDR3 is TGTGCCAGCAGTTACCGCCGGGGGAGCTCCTACAATGAGCAGTTCTTC.

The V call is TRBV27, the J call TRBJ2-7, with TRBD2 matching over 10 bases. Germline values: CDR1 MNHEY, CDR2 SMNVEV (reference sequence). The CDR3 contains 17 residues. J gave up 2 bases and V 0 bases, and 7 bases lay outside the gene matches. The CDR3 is CASSLSPSGRDPYEQYF. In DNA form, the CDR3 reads TGTGCCAGCAGTTTATCCCCTAGCGGGAGAGACCCCTACGAGCAGTACTTC.

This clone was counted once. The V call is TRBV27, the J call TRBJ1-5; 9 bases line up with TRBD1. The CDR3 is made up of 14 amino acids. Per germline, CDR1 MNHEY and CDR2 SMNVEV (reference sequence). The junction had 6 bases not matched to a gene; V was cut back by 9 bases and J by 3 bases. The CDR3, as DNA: TGTGCCAGTTCCGGGACAGGGTTCAATCAGCCCCAGCATTTT. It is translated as CASSGTGFNQPQHF.

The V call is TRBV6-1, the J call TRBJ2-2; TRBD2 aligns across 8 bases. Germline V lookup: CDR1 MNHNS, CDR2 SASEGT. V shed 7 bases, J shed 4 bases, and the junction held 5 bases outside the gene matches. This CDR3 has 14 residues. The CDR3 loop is CASTGGGSTGELFF. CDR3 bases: TGTGCCAGCACGGGGGGGGGATCCACCGGGGAGCTGTTTTTT.

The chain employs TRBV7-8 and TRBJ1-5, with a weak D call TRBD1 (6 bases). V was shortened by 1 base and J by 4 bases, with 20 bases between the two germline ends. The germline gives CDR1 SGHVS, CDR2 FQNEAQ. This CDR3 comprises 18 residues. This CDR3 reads CASSLVRYRAAGNQPQHF. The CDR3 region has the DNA TGTGCCAGCAGCTTAGTCCGGTACAGGGCCGCCGGAAATCAGCCCCAGCATTTT.

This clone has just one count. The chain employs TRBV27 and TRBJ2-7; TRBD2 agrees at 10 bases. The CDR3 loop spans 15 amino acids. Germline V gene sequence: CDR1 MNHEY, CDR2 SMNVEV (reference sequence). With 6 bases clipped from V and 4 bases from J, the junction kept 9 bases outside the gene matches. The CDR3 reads CASRLSAGGEYEQYF. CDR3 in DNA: TGTGCCAGCAGACTCTCAGCGGGAGGGGAGTACGAGCAGTACTTC.

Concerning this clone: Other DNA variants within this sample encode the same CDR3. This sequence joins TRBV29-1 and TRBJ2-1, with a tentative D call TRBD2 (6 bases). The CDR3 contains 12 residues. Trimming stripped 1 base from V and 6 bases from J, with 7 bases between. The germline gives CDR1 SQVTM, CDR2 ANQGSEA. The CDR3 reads CSVEGDSNEQFF. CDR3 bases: TGCAGCGTTGAAGGGGACTCCAATGAGCAGTTCTTC.